Described below is a single TCR beta chain sequence and its context. The antigen is unknown. The trim removed 3 bases at V and 5 bases at J, leaving 16 bases unmatched. Germline CDR1 and CDR2: SGDLS and YYNGEE. This CDR3 has 17 residues. Treatment noted: roughly 10-day PBMC culture with coronavirus spike peptide pools or control peptides (ViraFEST assay). This record belongs to a study of vaccination and CD4 T cells after COVID-19. About the research overall: Cultures that served as controls received a CEFX pool, an HIV-1 Nef pool, or no peptide.

The study sequenced cultured CD4+ T cell DNA using the Oncomine TCR Beta short-read assay. Investigators obtained genomic DNA by extraction from cultured CD4+ T cells. TCRdb re-derived calls from the PCR reads in MiXCR, one entry per CDR3 protein. The sample records about 16,000 distinct CDR3 sequences, about a third being singletons. This chain joins TRBV9 and TRBJ2-5; TRBD2 aligns across 7 bases. The receptor's source is a human donor who received a COVID-19 vaccine. This sample comprised CD4+ T cells from blood, cultured in vitro, obtained before SARS-CoV-2 vaccination. DNA of the CDR3: TGTGCCAGCAGCGGACACCCTGTGGGGGGGGAGCAGGAGACCCAGTACTTC. It is translated as CASSGHPVGGEQETQYF.